This T cell receptor beta chain was recovered during a study of T-cell reconstitution after alpha-beta-depleted transplantation in children. About this clonotype itself: The antigen remains undetermined.

Trimming cost V 0 bases and J 2 bases, with 13 bases left between them. Germline CDR1 reads SQVTM; CDR2 reads ANQGSEA. The CDR3 has 16 residues. General study results and limits: It was newly produced T cells that mostly accounted for T-cell counts and diversity one year after transplant. Recipient T cells and thymic progenitors that survived gave rise to the high TCRbeta diversity observed at day 60 in some patients. The origin of alpha-beta T cells about two months after transplant was reportedly several hundred expanded graft clones.

Unique molecular identifiers were used in preparing the TCRbeta library. TCRdb fed the PCR reads into MiXCR, producing one record per CDR3 protein. The table lists 350,000 to 500,000 distinct CDR3 sequences, over 40% of them singletons, with 27% in the top ten. The material was PBMCs, obtained before TCRalphabeta/CD19-depleted stem cell transplant. This receptor was identified in a girl aged 2-10 years with aplastic anemia, due to receive a stem cell transplant. This chain joins TRBV29-1 and TRBJ2-2; D not certain. DNA of the CDR3: TGCAGCGTTGAAGATTCTAAAGGGCCCAACACCGGGGAGCTGTTTTTT. It encodes CSVEDSKGPNTGELFF.